This T cell receptor beta chain was profiled in a study of T-cell memory formation after mild COVID-19. Overall study context: TCR clusters largely stayed donor specific. General study points: Second-wave clones with a day 37 peak had unconfirmed SARS-CoV-2 specificity. Researchers report contracting CD4+ clones mostly in CM and EM, with CD8+ clones in EMRA. Some responding clones appeared in pre-infection memory, suggesting cross-reactive memory joined.

This clonotype was counted between two and nine times. Antigen specificity is unknown. TCRdb re-derived calls from the 5' RACE reads in MiXCR, one entry per CDR3 protein. This sample has about 360,000 distinct CDR3 sequences; 13% to 15% occur once, and the top ten carry roughly 22%. Germline V CDR1 and CDR2: SEHNR, FQNEAQ (reference sequence). V lost 0 bases, J lost 3 bases, and 11 bases stayed unmatched. The CDR3 sequence is 18 residues long. The TCR was taken from a man aged 18 to 30 who had mild COVID-19 (a few samples of this study predate the infection). Cell type and time point are not known. V and J are TRBV7-9 and TRBJ2-5; 9 bases agree with TRBD2. Sequencing input: PBMCs or a T cell subset sorted from them (not recorded which). CDR3 sequence (DNA): TGTGCCAGCAGCTTAGCGACGTCCAGCGGGGGGAAGGAAGAGACCCAGTACTTC. Its translation is CASSLATSSGGKEETQYF.